These 27 T cell receptor beta chains were all obtained from the same sample, sequenced in a study of T cell changes during pregnancy in multiple sclerosis. Some clones are missing from TCRdb's copy, which holds only in-frame ones; the method was immunoSEQ multiplex PCR. The sample yields about 48,000 clones, around 90% seen once. Sequencing was performed on CD4+ T cells from peripheral blood mononuclear cells, taken in the second trimester of pregnancy. These receptors originate from a female donor with multiple sclerosis, enrolled in a pregnancy study.

The V and J genes are TRBV29-1 and TRBJ1-3, with unresolved D. The germline V gene has CDR1 SQVTM and CDR2 ANQGSEA. With 4 bases removed from V and 3 bases from J, the gap between germline ends came to 10 bases. This CDR3 contains 13 residues. The CDR3 DNA sequence: TGCAGCGTTGTCGGAGGGATTGGAAACACCATATATTTT. Translating gives CSVVGGIGNTIYF.

This clone is a singleton in its sample. The rearrangement uses TRBV5-4 and TRBJ2-1, with D possibly being TRBD2 (7 bases). This CDR3 has 14 amino acids. Per germline, CDR1 SGHNT and CDR2 YYREEE (reference sequence). Trimming pared 1 base from V and 9 bases from J, leaving 14 bases between. The CDR3 sequence: CASSLKWGGREQFF. CDR3 nucleotide sequence: TGTGCCAGCAGCTTGAAGTGGGGGGGGCGTGAGCAGTTCTTC.

This chain connects TRBV6-6 to TRBJ2-5; 7 bases map to TRBD1. J was trimmed by 3 bases and V by 2 bases; bases with no gene match: 6. This CDR3 has 15 residues. CDR1 is MNHNY and CDR2 is SVGAGI in the germline V gene (reference sequence). DNA for the CDR3: TGTGCCAGCAGTTACCCCGGACAGGCCGAAGAGACCCAGTACTTC. It is translated as CASSYPGQAEETQYF.

This chain joins TRBV19 and TRBJ2-5; TRBD1 agrees at 8 bases. V shed 2 bases, J shed 0 bases, and the junction held 2 bases outside the gene matches. The CDR3 has 15 residues. From germline, CDR1 is LNHDA and CDR2 SQIVND (reference sequence). CDR3: CASSIQDRDQETQYF. As DNA, the CDR3 is TGTGCCAGTAGTATACAGGACAGGGACCAAGAGACCCAGTACTTC.

This chain connects TRBV5-5 to TRBJ2-1; no clear D gene. The V and J ends lost 2 bases and 12 bases respectively, with 12 bases between them. Germline V gene sequence: CDR1 SGHKS, CDR2 YYEKEE (reference sequence). The CDR3 is 12 amino acids. The CDR3 here is CASSFGATWQFF. CDR3 coding DNA: TGTGCCAGCAGCTTCGGAGCAACCTGGCAGTTCTTC.

The rearrangement joins TRBV27 to TRBJ2-7; 10 nucleotides match TRBD2. Germline V gene lookup returns CDR1 MNHEY and CDR2 SMNVEV (reference sequence). CDR3 length: 14 residues. V shed 5 bases and J 2 bases; nucleotides not matched to a gene: 3. Here the CDR3 DNA reads TGTGCCAGCAGTATACTAGCGGGGACCTACGAGCAGTACTTC. Amino acids: CASSILAGTYEQYF.

The CDR3 nucleotides read TGTGCCAGCAGCGTCAGCGGGAGGGCCTCTTACGAGCAGTACTTC. It encodes CASSVSGRASYEQYF. The gene calls are TRBV28 and TRBJ2-7; TRBD2 agrees at 10 bases. Per the germline V gene, CDR1 is MDHEN and CDR2 is SYDVKM. The CDR3 spans 15 residues. Losses at the gene ends were 6 bases for V and 4 bases for J; bases not matched to a gene: 9.

This clone was observed once. V usage is TRBV29-1 and J usage is TRBJ2-5, with 8 bases identical to TRBD1. With V trimmed by 4 bases and J by 2 bases, 6 bases remained unmatched. The CDR3 is made up of 14 amino acids. CDR1 is SQVTM and CDR2 is ANQGSEA in the germline V gene. CDR3: CSVGDRRLQETQYF. The DNA for the CDR3 is TGCAGCGTTGGGGACAGGAGGTTGCAAGAGACCCAGTACTTC.

The chain employs TRBV5-6 and TRBJ2-7, with 7 positions matching TRBD1. Germline trimming cut 4 bases from V and 6 bases from J; bases unmatched to any gene: 7. In germline, CDR1 is SGHDT, CDR2 YYEEEE. This CDR3 has 13 residues. Here the CDR3 reads CASSLGQSGEQYF. DNA of the CDR3: TGTGCCAGCAGCCTGGGACAGTCAGGCGAGCAGTACTTC.

This chain connects TRBV19 to TRBJ2-7; TRBD1 agrees at 8 bases. Germline V gene lookup returns CDR1 LNHDA and CDR2 SQIVND (reference sequence). The ends lost 5 bases at V and 0 bases at J; junction bases unmatched: 9. The CDR3 has 16 residues. CDR3 DNA sequence: TGTGCCAGTAGTCCCACAGGGGGGTCCTCCTCCTACGAGCAGTACTTC. This translates into CASSPTGGSSSYEQYF.

This chain connects TRBV6-6 to TRBJ2-1, with a weak D call TRBD1 (6 bases). Germline V CDR1 and CDR2: MNHNY, SVGAGI (reference sequence). V was pared by 2 bases and J by 9 bases, with 17 bases between. This CDR3 has 15 amino acids. The CDR3 DNA is TGTGCCAGCAGTTACCCCCAATCTTTGGGGGCTGAGCAGTTCTTC. It specifies CASSYPQSLGAEQFF.

The chain employs TRBV5-1 and TRBJ1-1; 7 bases fit TRBD1. This CDR3 is built from 15 residues. The V segment lost 2 bases and the J segment 5 bases; nucleotides outside the gene matches: 9. The germline V gene has CDR1 SGHRS and CDR2 YFSETQ. This CDR3 reads CASSFLTGKSTEAFF. The CDR3 bases are TGCGCCAGCAGCTTCTTGACAGGGAAGAGTACTGAAGCTTTCTTT.

This chain connects TRBV6-4 to TRBJ1-5; D remains ambiguous. The germline gives CDR1 MRHNA, CDR2 SNTAGT. The CDR3 is 15 amino acids. V shed 1 base and J shed 7 bases, with 14 bases lying between them. The CDR3 loop reads CASSDWHTYGQPQHF. The DNA for the CDR3 is TGTGCCAGCAGTGACTGGCACACCTACGGGCAGCCCCAGCATTTT.

V gene TRBV6-6 combines with J gene TRBJ2-1; the match to TRBD2 covers 11 bases. After removal of 6 bases from V and 3 bases from J, the junction contained 4 bases not matched to a gene. This CDR3 contains 15 residues. Germline V gene data show CDR1 as MNHNY and CDR2 as SVGAGI (reference sequence). The CDR3 sequence: CASSPGTSGYNEQFF. In DNA, the CDR3 is TGTGCCAGCAGCCCCGGGACTAGCGGCTACAATGAGCAGTTCTTC.

The chain is built from TRBV6-1 and TRBJ2-5; D not resolved. Germline values: CDR1 MNHNS, CDR2 SASEGT. Trimming removed 3 bases from V and 5 bases from J, with 13 bases in between. This CDR3 contains 14 residues. The CDR3 bases are TGTGCCAGCAGTGAGCCAGGCGTCAGTGAGACCCAGTACTTC. Residues: CASSEPGVSETQYF.

The chain couples TRBV12-5 to TRBJ2-3; TRBD2 agrees at 11 bases. Germline values: CDR1 LGHNT, CDR2 FRNRAP. The CDR3 is made up of 16 amino acids. V lost 1 base and J lost 0; bases outside the gene matches: 0. This CDR3 reads CASGLGTSGSTDTQYF. The CDR3 nucleotides are TGTGCTAGTGGTTTGGGGACTAGCGGGAGCACAGATACGCAGTATTTT.

This chain joins TRBV29-1 and TRBJ1-2; 9 bases are shared with TRBD1. V gave up 5 bases and J gave up 2 bases; unmatched junction bases: 3. Germline CDR1 reads SQVTM; CDR2 reads ANQGSEA. The CDR3 runs to 13 residues. The CDR3 sequence is CSVSQGANYGYTF. DNA of the CDR3: TGCAGCGTTTCACAGGGGGCCAACTATGGCTACACCTTC.

This chain uses TRBV6-5 with TRBJ1-5; a possible D gene is TRBD1 (5 bases). V lost 5 bases and J 4 bases, leaving 12 bases between the germline ends. This CDR3 contains 14 residues. CDR1 MNHEY and CDR2 SVGAGI come from the germline V gene. The CDR3 here is CASSRDGLNQPQHF. CDR3 sequence (DNA): TGTGCCAGCAGTCGGGACGGACTAAATCAGCCCCAGCATTTT.

The chain is built from TRBV28 and TRBJ2-7, with unresolved D. This CDR3 is built from 12 residues. CDR1 MDHEN and CDR2 SYDVKM come from the germline V gene. V dropped 4 bases and J dropped 6 bases, with 10 bases sitting between them. The CDR3: CASSYWLSEQYF. The CDR3 DNA follows: TGTGCCAGCAGTTACTGGTTAAGCGAGCAGTACTTC.

The rearrangement joins TRBV5-6 to TRBJ1-2, with 8 bases lining up with TRBD1. Germline assignment: CDR1 SGHDT and CDR2 YYEEEE. Trimming at V came to 4 bases and at J to 4 bases, leaving 12 bases not matched to a gene. CDR3 length: 16 amino acids. Written as DNA, the CDR3 is TGTGCCAGCAGCGCACCGACAGGGGAATTGGGCTATGGCTACACCTTC. Encoded protein: CASSAPTGELGYGYTF.

This chain links TRBV7-5 with TRBJ2-2; TRBD2 was called by the table and not checked on the DNA. TRBV7-5 is listed as a pseudogene. The CDR3 has 17 residues. The CDR3 loop reads CARSLEEGARRTGELFF. CDR3 nucleotide sequence: TGTGCCAGAAGCTTAGAAGAGGGAGCGAGGAGAACCGGGGAGCTGTTTTTT.

The V and J genes are TRBV27 and TRBJ2-3; 7 bases are a match to TRBD1. The CDR3 loop spans 14 amino acids. The J segment lost 2 bases and the V segment lost 6 bases, leaving 5 bases of the junction unmatched. CDR1 and CDR2 from the germline V gene are MNHEY and SMNVEV (reference sequence). CDR3 in amino acids: CASSPGQLTDTQYF. In nucleotides, the CDR3 is TGTGCCAGCAGCCCGGGACAGCTCACAGATACGCAGTATTTT.

V is TRBV19 and J is TRBJ2-7; 9 bases are shared with TRBD2. This CDR3 comprises 14 residues. Germline V gene sequence: CDR1 LNHDA, CDR2 SQIVND (reference sequence). J lost 6 bases, V lost 3 bases, and 6 bases had no gene match. This CDR3 reads CASSMRGRAFEQYF. The CDR3 DNA reads as TGTGCCAGTAGTATGCGCGGGAGGGCCTTCGAGCAGTACTTC. The complete variable domain, with remaining parts taken from reference TRBV19 and TRBJ2-7, reads DGGITQSPKYLFRKEGQNVTLSCEQNLNHDAMYWYRQDPGQGLRLIYYSQIVNDFQKGDIAEGYSVSREKKESFPLTVTSAQKNPTAFYLCASSMRGRAFEQYFGPGTRLTVT.

As DNA, the CDR3 is TGTGCCAGCAGTGAAGCATCAGGTCAGCCCCAGCATTTT. It codes for CASSEASGQPQHF. The rearrangement uses TRBV6-1 and TRBJ1-5; no firm D call. Germline-derived CDR1 and CDR2 are MNHNS and SASEGT. Trimming pared 0 bases from V and 6 bases from J, leaving 6 bases between. The CDR3 consists of 13 residues.

This sequence joins TRBV5-4 and TRBJ2-7, with D perhaps matching TRBD1 (6 bases). CDR1 SGHNT and CDR2 YYREEE come from the germline V gene (reference sequence). This CDR3 has 16 residues. Trimming cost V 3 bases and J 0 bases, with 16 bases left between them. CDR3 DNA sequence: TGTGCCAGCAGCTCTACAGGGTTCGGGGACTCCTACGAGCAGTACTTC. Amino acids: CASSSTGFGDSYEQYF.

The gene calls are TRBV28 and TRBJ2-5; D is undetermined. Trimming took off 1 base at V and 1 base at J, with 7 bases between the two ends. The germline V gene encodes CDR1 MDHEN and CDR2 SYDVKM. This CDR3 comprises 14 residues. The CDR3 DNA follows: TGTGCCAGCAGTTTATCAATAGCCCAAGAGACCCAGTACTTC. It yields the protein CASSLSIAQETQYF.

The V call is TRBV11-2, the J call TRBJ2-5; tentative D call: TRBD2 (6 bases). Germline V gene sequence: CDR1 SGHAT, CDR2 FQNNGV. The CDR3 length is 14 residues. The V end lost 3 bases, the J end lost 5 bases, and 13 bases lay between the germline ends. The CDR3 nucleotides read TGTGCCAGCAGCTTCGACCCAGGGAGGGAGACCCAGTACTTC. Amino acids: CASSFDPGRETQYF.